The 20 T cell receptor beta chains reported below all come from one sample, sequenced in a study of brain T cells in children with intractable seizures (dated by TCRdb to about 2021). Interpreted using the paper, the time point label stands for: blood from clinic visit 5 months post-surgery; TSC patient then seizure free. The library was built by means of the immunoSEQ multiplex PCR assay. What TCRdb holds here is the immuneACCESS table cut down to in-frame rearrangements. Part of the clones is not present; checked against another copy, under half of the missing clones reflect an unresolved V gene, and the others are unexplained. Recorded for this sample are around 340,000 clones; over 90% of them occurred a single time. The ten largest clones capture roughly 5.8% of the sample. The starting material was peripheral blood, obtained around 5 months after surgery. The source is a boy under two years old with tuberous sclerosis and intractable seizures.

The chain joins TRBV29-1 to TRBJ2-2; D may be TRBD2 (7 bases). Germline V lookup: CDR1 SQVTM, CDR2 ANQGSEA. The V end was cut by 1 base, the J end by 0 bases, with 12 bases between. The CDR3 runs 16 residues. The CDR3 loop is CSVEGEGGTNTGELFF. The CDR3 bases are TGCAGCGTTGAAGGGGAGGGGGGCACGAACACCGGGGAGCTGTTTTTT.

The V call is TRBV2, the J call TRBJ1-5, with D unclear. CDR3 size: 15 residues. The germline V and J ends were trimmed by 6 bases and 0 bases, with 12 bases remaining between them. Germline V lookup: CDR1 SNHLY, CDR2 FYNNEI. The CDR3 DNA is TGTGCCAGCAGCTACCGGGGAGGTAGCAATCAGCCCCAGCATTTT. The encoded protein is CASSYRGGSNQPQHF.

The CDR3 protein is CASSWTVGNSPLHF. The CDR3 nucleotides read TGTGCCAGCAGTTGGACGGTGGGTAATTCACCCCTCCACTTT. The rearrangement links TRBV11-2 to TRBJ1-6; no reliable D call. Germline V gives CDR1 SGHAT, CDR2 FQNNGV. Between the trimmed V and J ends, which lost 6 bases and 6 bases, there was a span of 12 bases. The CDR3 spans 14 residues.

This clone showed up just once. Here the CDR3 reads CASSQTGGMNTEAFF. The CDR3 nucleotides read TGTGCCAGTAGCCAGACAGGGGGCATGAACACTGAAGCTTTCTTT. V and J are TRBV19 and TRBJ1-1; TRBD1 matches 10 bases. Trimming at V came to 6 bases and at J to 0 bases, leaving 4 bases not matched to a gene. Germline values: CDR1 LNHDA, CDR2 SQIVND (reference sequence). This CDR3 contains 15 residues.

The CDR3 DNA reads as TGTGCCAGCAGCCCCGTGGATTACGAGCAGTACTTC. Translating gives CASSPVDYEQYF. The gene calls are TRBV11-2 and TRBJ2-7; D gene uncertain. Per germline, CDR1 SGHAT and CDR2 FQNNGV. The V end was cut by 5 bases, the J end by 4 bases, with 9 bases between. The CDR3 spans 12 residues.

The CDR3 sequence: CSVAGTGFSPYGYTF. The CDR3, as DNA: TGCAGCGTGGCTGGGACAGGGTTTTCCCCCTATGGCTACACCTTC. This sequence joins TRBV29-1 and TRBJ1-2, with TRBD1 matching over 9 bases. Losses at the gene ends were 6 bases for V and 4 bases for J; bases not matched to a gene: 12. Germline V gives CDR1 SQVTM, CDR2 ANQGSEA. The CDR3 length is 15 residues. The variable domain in full, with the rest retrieved from reference TRBV29-1 and TRBJ1-2, is SAVISQKPSRDICQRGTSLTIQCQVDSQVTMMFWYRQQPGQSLTLIATANQGSEATYESGFVIDKFPISRPNLTFSTLTVSNMSPEDSSIYLCSVAGTGFSPYGYTFGSGTRLTVV.

The chain employs TRBV5-6 and TRBJ2-2; D unresolved. The CDR3 loop spans 13 amino acids. CDR1 is SGHDT, CDR2 YYEEEE, per germline. V was pared by 4 bases and J by 4 bases, with 8 bases between. DNA for the CDR3: TGTGCCAGCAGCCATACTCTCACCGGGGAGCTGTTTTTT. Residues: CASSHTLTGELFF.

J is TRBJ2-5 and V is TRBV6-1; D tentatively fits TRBD1 or TRBD2 (6 bases each). The CDR3 loop spans 15 amino acids. Trimming pared 2 bases from V and 4 bases from J, leaving 14 bases between. Looked up from germline, CDR1 is MNHNS and CDR2 is SASEGT. CDR3 bases: TGTGCCAGCAGTGAATGGACGGGGGCCGGAGAGACCCAGTACTTC. Translation gives CASSEWTGAGETQYF.

V usage is TRBV15 and J usage is TRBJ1-4, with 8 bases aligning to TRBD1. Germline CDR1 LNHNV, CDR2 YYDKDF (reference sequence). The CDR3 length is 16 residues. Trimming took 3 bases from V and 7 from J; bases not matched to a gene: 10. This chain's CDR3 is CATSRVVGTGGEKLFF. The DNA for the CDR3 is TGTGCCACCAGCAGGGTAGTTGGGACAGGAGGTGAAAAACTGTTTTTT.

The rearrangement links TRBV5-1 to TRBJ1-5, with 10 bases matching TRBD1. Losses at the gene ends were 4 bases for V and 4 bases for J; bases not matched to a gene: 5. The CDR3 contains 15 residues. The germline CDR1 and CDR2 sequences are SGHRS and YFSETQ. CDR3 sequence (DNA): TGCGCCAGCAGCCAAGGGACAGGGGTTAATCAGCCCCAGCATTTT. This translates into CASSQGTGVNQPQHF.

The rearrangement uses TRBV5-1 and TRBJ2-1; tentative D call: TRBD2 (5 bases). With 4 bases removed from V and 2 bases from J, the gap between germline ends came to 13 bases. Germline CDR1 and CDR2: SGHRS and YFSETQ. This CDR3 region has 15 residues. CDR3 loop: CASSEDTGTYNEQFF. CDR3 nucleotide sequence: TGCGCCAGCAGCGAAGACACGGGGACCTACAATGAGCAGTTCTTC.

There are a few counts of this clone. The chain uses TRBV27 and TRBJ1-1, with 7 nucleotides matching TRBD1. The CDR3 extends over 14 amino acids. With 7 bases clipped from V and 0 bases from J, the junction kept 5 bases outside the gene matches. CDR1 and CDR2 (germline): MNHEY, SMNVEV (reference sequence). The CDR3 protein is CASMGTAMNTEAFF. The CDR3 nucleotides read TGTGCCAGCATGGGGACAGCAATGAACACTGAAGCTTTCTTT.

The genes are TRBV7-9 and TRBJ1-1; D is possibly TRBD1 (5 bases). The V end lost 4 bases, the J end lost 0 bases, and 9 bases lay between the germline ends. Germline loops: CDR1 SEHNR, CDR2 FQNEAQ (reference sequence). This CDR3 has 14 amino acids. The CDR3 nucleotides are TGTGCCAGCAGCTCAGGGACGGTGAACACTGAAGCTTTCTTT. Translating it yields CASSSGTVNTEAFF.

The chain's CDR3 is CASSLVEGKNTEAFF. The CDR3 region has the DNA TGTGCCAGCAGCTTAGTTGAAGGAAAGAACACTGAAGCTTTCTTT. The V and J genes are TRBV7-9 and TRBJ1-1; no clear D. Trimming took 1 base from V and 1 from J, leaving 10 bases between them. The CDR3 runs 15 residues. The germline gives CDR1 SEHNR, CDR2 FQNEAQ (reference sequence).

The rearrangement joins TRBV4-1 to TRBJ1-4, with D maybe TRBD1 (6 bases). Germline-derived CDR1 and CDR2 are MGHRA and YSYEKL. Deletions cut 5 bases from V and 8 bases from J, with 15 bases between. CDR3 length: 14 amino acids. CDR3: CASSYGQLKEKLFF. The CDR3 region has the DNA TGCGCCAGCAGCTACGGACAGCTCAAAGAAAAACTGTTTTTT.

The chain employs TRBV14 and TRBJ1-1; D possibly corresponds to TRBD1 (5 bases). The V and J ends lost 0 bases and 5 bases respectively, with 13 bases between them. Germline CDR1 is SGHDN and CDR2 is FVKESK. This CDR3 spans 15 amino acids. This chain's CDR3 is CASSQDFSGKTEAFF. CDR3 DNA sequence: TGTGCCAGCAGCCAAGATTTCTCAGGGAAAACTGAAGCTTTCTTT.

This clone was recorded once. The chain employs TRBV5-4 and TRBJ2-2; D is unclear. The length of the CDR3 is 15 residues. From germline, CDR1 is SGHNT and CDR2 YYREEE (reference sequence). The V gene lost 5 bases and the J gene lost 5 bases, with 16 bases spanning the gap. The CDR3 region has the DNA TGTGCCAGCAGTGATGCTAGGGCACGTACCGGGGAGCTGTTTTTT. The encoded protein is CASSDARARTGELFF.

The chain employs TRBV6-5 and TRBJ1-2, with D tentatively TRBD1 (5 bases). The CDR3 totals 12 residues. V lost 4 bases and J 5 bases, leaving 8 bases between the germline ends. Germline V gene data show CDR1 as MNHEY and CDR2 as SVGAGI. The CDR3 coding sequence is TGTGCCAGCAGTTCGCCAGGGTATGGCTACACCTTC. It encodes CASSSPGYGYTF.

The chain combines TRBV5-6 with TRBJ1-3, with 7 bases fitting TRBD1. Trimming removed 4 bases from V and 0 bases from J; junction bases left unmatched: 4. This CDR3 is built from 15 residues. From germline, CDR1 is SGHDT and CDR2 YYEEEE. DNA for the CDR3: TGTGCCAGCAGCCGTTGGACAGGCTCTGGAAACACCATATATTTT. Its protein product is CASSRWTGSGNTIYF.

CDR3 nucleotide sequence: TGTGCCAGCAGCTTAGCCACTAGCGGGTTCTACGAGCAGTACTTC. It specifies CASSLATSGFYEQYF. This sequence joins TRBV7-2 and TRBJ2-7; 9 bases line up with TRBD2. Looked up from germline, CDR1 is SGHTA and CDR2 is FQGNSA. Unmatched junction bases numbered 3, after V lost 0 bases and J lost 3 bases. The CDR3 length is 15 residues.